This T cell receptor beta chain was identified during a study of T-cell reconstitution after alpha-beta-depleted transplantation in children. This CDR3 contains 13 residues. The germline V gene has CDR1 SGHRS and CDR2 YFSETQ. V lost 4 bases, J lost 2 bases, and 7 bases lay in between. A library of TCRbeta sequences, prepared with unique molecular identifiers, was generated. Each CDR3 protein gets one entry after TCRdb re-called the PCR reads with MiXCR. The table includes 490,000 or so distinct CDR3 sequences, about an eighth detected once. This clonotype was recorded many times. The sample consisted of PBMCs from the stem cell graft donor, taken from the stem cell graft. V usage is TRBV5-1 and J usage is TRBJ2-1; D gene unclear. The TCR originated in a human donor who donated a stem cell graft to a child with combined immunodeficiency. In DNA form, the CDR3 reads TGCGCCAGCAGCCCAGACACCTACAATGAGCAGTTCTTC. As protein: CASSPDTYNEQFF. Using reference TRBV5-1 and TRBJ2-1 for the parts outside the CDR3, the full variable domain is KAGVTQTPRYLIKTRGQQVTLSCSPISGHRSVSWYQQTPGQGLQFLFEYFSETQRNKGNFPGRFSGRQFSNSRSEMNVSTLELGDSALYLCASSPDTYNEQFFGPGTRLTVL.